This TCR beta chain was retrieved from a study of neoadjuvant anti-PD-1 for oral cavity cancer. Broader study findings: Post-nivolumab, blood T cell clonality was significantly elevated in non-responders.

Germline-derived CDR1 and CDR2 are MNHNS and SASEGT. V was pared by 4 bases and J by 9 bases, with 6 bases of the junction left unmatched. CDR3 size: 13 residues. Using immunoSEQ multiplex PCR, the repertoire was profiled, and TCRdb retains in-frame clones only, with some absent. The data hold about 14,000 clones, with about 64% observed a single time. This clone has only a few counts. Its matching antigen is unknown. Patients had newly diagnosed, untreated stage II-IVA oral cavity squamous cell carcinoma. This receptor was taken from a person between 40 and 79 years old with oral cavity squamous cell carcinoma. The J gene is TRBJ1-3, the V gene TRBV6-1; 7 bases fit TRBD1. Source: PBMCs, taken before nivolumab (anti-PD-1) treatment. The CDR3 sequence is CASSVQGRTTIYF. The CDR3 coding sequence is TGTGCCAGCAGTGTACAGGGGAGGACCACCATATATTTT.